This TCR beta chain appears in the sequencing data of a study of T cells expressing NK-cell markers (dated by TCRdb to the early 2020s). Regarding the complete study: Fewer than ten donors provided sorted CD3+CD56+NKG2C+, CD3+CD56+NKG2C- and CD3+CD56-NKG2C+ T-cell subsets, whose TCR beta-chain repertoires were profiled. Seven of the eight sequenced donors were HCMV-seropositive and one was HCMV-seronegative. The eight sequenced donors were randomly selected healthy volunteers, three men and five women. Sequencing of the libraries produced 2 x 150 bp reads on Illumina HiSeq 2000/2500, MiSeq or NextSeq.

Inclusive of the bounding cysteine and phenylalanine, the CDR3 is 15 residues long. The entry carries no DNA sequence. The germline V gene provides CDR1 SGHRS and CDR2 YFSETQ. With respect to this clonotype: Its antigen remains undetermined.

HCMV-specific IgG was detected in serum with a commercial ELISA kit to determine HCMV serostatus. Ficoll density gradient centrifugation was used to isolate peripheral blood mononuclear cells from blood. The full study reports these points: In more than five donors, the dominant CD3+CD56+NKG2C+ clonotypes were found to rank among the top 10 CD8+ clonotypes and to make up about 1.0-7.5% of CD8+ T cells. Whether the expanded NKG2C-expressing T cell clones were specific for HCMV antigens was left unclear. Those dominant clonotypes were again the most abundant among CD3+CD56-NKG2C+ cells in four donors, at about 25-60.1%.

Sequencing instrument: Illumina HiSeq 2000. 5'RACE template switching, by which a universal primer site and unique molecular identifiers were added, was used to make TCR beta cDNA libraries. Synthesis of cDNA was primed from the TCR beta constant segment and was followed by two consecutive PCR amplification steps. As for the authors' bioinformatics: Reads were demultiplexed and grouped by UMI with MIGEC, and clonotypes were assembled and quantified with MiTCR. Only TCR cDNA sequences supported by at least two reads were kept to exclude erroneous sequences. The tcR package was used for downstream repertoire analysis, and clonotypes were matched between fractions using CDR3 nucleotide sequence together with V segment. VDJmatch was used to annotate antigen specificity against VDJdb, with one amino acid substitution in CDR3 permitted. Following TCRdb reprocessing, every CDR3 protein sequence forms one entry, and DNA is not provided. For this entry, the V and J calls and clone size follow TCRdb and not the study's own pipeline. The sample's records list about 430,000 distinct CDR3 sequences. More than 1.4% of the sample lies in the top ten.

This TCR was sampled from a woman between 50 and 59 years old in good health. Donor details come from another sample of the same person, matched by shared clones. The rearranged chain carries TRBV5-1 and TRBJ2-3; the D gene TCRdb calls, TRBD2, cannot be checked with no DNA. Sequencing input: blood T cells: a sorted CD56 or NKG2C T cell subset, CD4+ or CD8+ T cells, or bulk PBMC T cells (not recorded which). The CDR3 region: CASSLSGPSTDTQYF.